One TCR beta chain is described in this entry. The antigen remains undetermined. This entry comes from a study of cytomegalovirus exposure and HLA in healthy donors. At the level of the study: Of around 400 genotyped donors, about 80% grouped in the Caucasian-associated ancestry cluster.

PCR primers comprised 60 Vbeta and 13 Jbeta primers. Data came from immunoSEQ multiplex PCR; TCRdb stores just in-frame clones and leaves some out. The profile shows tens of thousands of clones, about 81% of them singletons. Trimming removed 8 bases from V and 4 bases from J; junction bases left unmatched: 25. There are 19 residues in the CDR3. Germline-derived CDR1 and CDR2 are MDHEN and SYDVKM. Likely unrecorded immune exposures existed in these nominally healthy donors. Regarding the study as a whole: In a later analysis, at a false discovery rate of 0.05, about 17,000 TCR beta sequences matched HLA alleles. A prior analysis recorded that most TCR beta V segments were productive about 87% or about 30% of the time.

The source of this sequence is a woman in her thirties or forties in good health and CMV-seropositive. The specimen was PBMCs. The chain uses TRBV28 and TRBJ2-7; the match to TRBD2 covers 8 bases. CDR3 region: CASQNPAGPMGLVRYEQYF. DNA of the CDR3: TGTGCCAGCCAAAACCCCGCGGGACCGATGGGACTAGTGAGATACGAGCAGTACTTC.